This TCR beta chain emerged from a study of Graves' ophthalmopathy and Graves' hyperthyroidism. This clonotype was detected ten times or more. Per germline, CDR1 MNHNS and CDR2 SASEGT. V lost 6 bases to trimming and J lost 0 bases, with 9 bases between them. This CDR3 spans 14 amino acids. Amplification of the TCR beta CDR3 regions used RNA transcripts (as template). Second-round multiplex PCR came after first-round RT-PCR with HTBI primers. From the multiplex PCR reads, TCRdb called clonotypes with MiXCR, one entry per CDR3 protein. Here the sample spans about 210,000 distinct CDR3 sequences, 29% being singletons.

This clonotype originated in a man aged 45-65 years with Graves' ophthalmopathy. Sequenced material: peripheral blood. The chain has TRBV6-1 and TRBJ1-3; D uncertain. The chain's CDR3 is CASRDASSGNTIYF. DNA for the CDR3: TGTGCCAGCAGAGACGCGAGCTCTGGAAACACCATATATTTT.